The TCR beta chain under discussion was sequenced for a study of human T cells and chemical hapten exposure. Time point noted: patch test 1, 2 weeks after DPC sensitization. The sample's treatment: therapeutic diphenylcyclopropenone sensitization with weekly scalp DPC. TCRdb re-derived calls from the RACE reads in MiXCR, one entry per CDR3 protein. The sample includes tens of thousands of distinct CDR3 sequences, roughly a tenth of them seen just once. This CDR3 region has 13 residues. The germline V and J ends were trimmed by 8 bases and 5 bases, with 13 bases remaining between them. Looked up from germline, CDR1 is LNHDA and CDR2 is SQIVND (reference sequence). This clonotype is deemed medium-sized.

The chain is built from TRBV19 and TRBJ1-5; D may be TRBD1 (5 bases). The sequence was obtained from a man aged 40-49 years with alopecia areata. Some clones in this sample may be carry-over from other donors' samples. The sequencing here drew on whole blood, taken in connection with sensitization to the hapten diphenylcyclopropenone (DPC). CDR3: CASSGTGDQPQHF. For the CDR3, the DNA is TGTGCCAGTTCCGGGACGGGAGATCAGCCCCAGCATTTT.